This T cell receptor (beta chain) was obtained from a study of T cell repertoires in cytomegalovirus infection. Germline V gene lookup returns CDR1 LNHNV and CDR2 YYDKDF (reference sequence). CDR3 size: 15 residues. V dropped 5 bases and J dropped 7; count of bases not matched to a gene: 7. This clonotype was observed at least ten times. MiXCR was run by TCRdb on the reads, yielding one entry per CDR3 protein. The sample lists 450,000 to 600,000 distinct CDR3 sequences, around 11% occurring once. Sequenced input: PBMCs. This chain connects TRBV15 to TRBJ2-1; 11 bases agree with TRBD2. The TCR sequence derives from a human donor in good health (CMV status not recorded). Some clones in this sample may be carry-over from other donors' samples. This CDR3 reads CATSGRTSGRNEQFF. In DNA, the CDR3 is TGTGCCACCAGCGGGCGAACTAGCGGGAGAAATGAGCAGTTCTTC.